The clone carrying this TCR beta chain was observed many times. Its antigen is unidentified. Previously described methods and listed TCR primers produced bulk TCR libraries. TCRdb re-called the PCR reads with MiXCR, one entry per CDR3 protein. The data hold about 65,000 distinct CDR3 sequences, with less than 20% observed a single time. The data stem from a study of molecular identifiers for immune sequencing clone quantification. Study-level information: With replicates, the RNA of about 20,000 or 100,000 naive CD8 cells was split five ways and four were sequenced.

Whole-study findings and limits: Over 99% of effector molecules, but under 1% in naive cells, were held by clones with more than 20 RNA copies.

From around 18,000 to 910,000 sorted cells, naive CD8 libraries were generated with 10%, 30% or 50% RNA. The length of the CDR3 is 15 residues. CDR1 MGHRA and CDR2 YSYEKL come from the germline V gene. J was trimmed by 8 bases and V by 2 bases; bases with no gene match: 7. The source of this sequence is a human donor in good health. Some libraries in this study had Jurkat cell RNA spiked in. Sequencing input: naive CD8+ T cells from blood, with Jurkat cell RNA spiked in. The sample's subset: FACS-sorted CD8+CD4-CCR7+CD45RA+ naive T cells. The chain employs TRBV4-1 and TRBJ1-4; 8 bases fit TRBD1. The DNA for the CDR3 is TGCGCCAGCAGCCAATATCAGGGGGCTGAAGAAAAACTGTTTTTT. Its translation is CASSQYQGAEEKLFF.